This T cell receptor (beta chain) derives from a study of T cells in narcolepsy. Study-level information: Healthy controls were enrolled alongside patients with narcolepsy type 1 or type 2.

As concerns this clone: What it binds is unknown.

Trimming stripped 1 base from V and 6 bases from J, with 16 bases between. The V gene's germline CDR1 is MGHDK and CDR2 SYGVNS. This CDR3 is built from 16 residues. Overall study findings and caveats: Comparing one patient's CSF and blood CD4+ clonotypes highlighted HCRT- and TRIB2-specific autoreactive clonotypes. Reportedly, autoreactive clonotypes were serially detected in patients' blood but not controls'.

Sequencing was performed with immunoSEQ multiplex PCR; in TCRdb, only in-frame clones are kept and a portion is missing. The sample carries approximately 31,000 clones, more than 70% recorded once. This chain joins TRBV25-1 and TRBJ2-1; D is perhaps TRBD1 (7 bases). This TCR derives from a human donor with narcolepsy. Sequencing was done on a sample of CD45RA- memory CD4+ T cells from PBMCs. The CDR3 DNA follows: TGTGCCAGCAGTGAATCCCCACTAGCAGGGGGCAATGAGCAGTTCTTC. Protein: CASSESPLAGGNEQFF.